This is a list of T cell receptor beta chains from one sample in a study of blood T cell repertoires in COVID-19. The method was immunoSEQ multiplex PCR; TCRdb's version includes in-frame clones alone and lacks a portion of them. Seen here are about 200,000 clones, around 80% observed once, and the top ten hold roughly 13%. The source material was peripheral blood. Source of these receptors: a man in his forties or fifties who had recovered from COVID-19. Both conserved end residues are trimmed from each CDR3. Each record gives: J gene, V gene, CDR3 protein.

TRBJ2-5,TRBV7-2,ASSLGLSLETQY
TRBJ2-7,TRBV12-3/TRBV12-4,ASSLQTVYEQY
TRBJ1-1,TRBV2,ASRLSGGRTEAF
TRBJ2-1,TRBV10-3,AISESAEGYNEQF
TRBJ1-6,TRBV20-1,SASLTDSGSPLH
TRBJ2-5,TRBV5-6,ASSFRQGAETQY
TRBJ2-3,TRBV6-4,ASSETGAGTQY
TRBJ2-3,TRBV15,ATSTYTDTQY
TRBJ1-1,TRBV18,ASSPPLAATEAF
TRBJ2-7,TRBV9,ASSKHTGPLAYEQY
TRBJ2-5,TRBV6-5,ATTPSQETQY
TRBJ2-2,TRBV3-1/TRBV3-2,ASSRGQITGELF
TRBJ2-3,TRBV3-1/TRBV3-2,ASSLPIAGGTDTQY
TRBJ2-1,TRBV24-1,ATSDAERYEQF
TRBJ2-5,TRBV28,ASTLDRGQETQY
TRBJ2-2,TRBV4-1,ASSRTRDTGELF
TRBJ2-1,TRBV11-3,ASSTSGRAYNEQF
TRBJ1-1,TRBV18,ASSPSQSGRIMNTEAF
TRBJ1-2,TRBV2,ASQGLNYGYT
TRBJ2-7,TRBV6-5,ASSQTDSAYEQY
TRBJ1-6,TRBV18,ASSPTGLYNSPLH
TRBJ1-1,TRBV6-6,ASSRGHPNTEAF
TRBJ1-2,TRBV29-1,SVTRGHQYYGYT
TRBJ2-7,TRBV6-2/TRBV6-3,ASSPRQGLSVAYEQY
TRBJ2-2,TRBV6-5,ASRSTSGNTGELF
TRBJ1-4,TRBV19,ASSPWAANGEKLF
TRBJ1-3,TRBV5-6,ASRRDRGLLSGNTIY
TRBJ2-1,TRBV6-1,ASSELASGRYNEQF
TRBJ1-6,TRBV6-1,ASSEGRLRTGGGSPLH
TRBJ1-4,TRBV7-2,ASSLARGSNEKLF
TRBJ2-2,TRBV20-1,SASSRLAGNTGELF
TRBJ2-1,TRBV9,ASSVAYNLAVYNEQF
TRBJ2-1,TRBV6-2/TRBV6-3,ASRPLAGGGNEQF
TRBJ2-5,TRBV7-9,ASSRTPQETQY
TRBJ2-7,TRBV30,AYRVPLYEQY
TRBJ1-3,TRBV7-7,ASSLTEIDTIY
TRBJ2-1,TRBV29-1,SVLTLGEQF
TRBJ2-1,TRBV7-9,ASSLDPGIRDEQF
TRBJ2-5,TRBV5-1,ASSLGQGGSETQY
TRBJ2-1,TRBV5-4,ASSADRGLFNEQF
TRBJ2-7,TRBV2,ASSAKGTSGRISYEQY
TRBJ2-7,TRBV6-5,ASSYPGQPALQY
TRBJ1-1,TRBV30,ACQGYTEAF
TRBJ2-1,TRBV11-2,ASSLNSGRALNEQF
TRBJ2-7,TRBV10-1,ASSASGYYSEQY
TRBJ2-7,TRBV5-1,ASSLAEGHSSYEQY
TRBJ1-2,TRBV10-3,ASKDREALGTGYT
TRBJ2-3,TRBV5-1,ASTLGSDTQY
TRBJ2-2,TRBV14,ASSQELGTGGNTGELF